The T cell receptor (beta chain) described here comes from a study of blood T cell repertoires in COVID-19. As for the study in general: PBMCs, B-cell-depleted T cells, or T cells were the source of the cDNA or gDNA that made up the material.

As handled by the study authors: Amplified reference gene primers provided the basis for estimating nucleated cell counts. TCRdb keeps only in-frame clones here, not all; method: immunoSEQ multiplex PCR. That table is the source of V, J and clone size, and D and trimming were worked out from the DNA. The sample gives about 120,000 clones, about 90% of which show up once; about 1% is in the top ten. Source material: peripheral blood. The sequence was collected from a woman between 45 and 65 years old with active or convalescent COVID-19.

The CDR3 is CASSQGTGNIQYF. The CDR3 DNA reads TGCGCCAGCAGCCAAGGGACTGGAAACATTCAGTACTTC. The rearrangement uses TRBV5-1 and TRBJ2-4, with D maybe TRBD2 (6 bases). Germline CDR1 is SGHRS and CDR2 is YFSETQ. The CDR3 extends over 13 amino acids. Trimming left V 4 bases short and J 6 bases short, with 11 bases between.